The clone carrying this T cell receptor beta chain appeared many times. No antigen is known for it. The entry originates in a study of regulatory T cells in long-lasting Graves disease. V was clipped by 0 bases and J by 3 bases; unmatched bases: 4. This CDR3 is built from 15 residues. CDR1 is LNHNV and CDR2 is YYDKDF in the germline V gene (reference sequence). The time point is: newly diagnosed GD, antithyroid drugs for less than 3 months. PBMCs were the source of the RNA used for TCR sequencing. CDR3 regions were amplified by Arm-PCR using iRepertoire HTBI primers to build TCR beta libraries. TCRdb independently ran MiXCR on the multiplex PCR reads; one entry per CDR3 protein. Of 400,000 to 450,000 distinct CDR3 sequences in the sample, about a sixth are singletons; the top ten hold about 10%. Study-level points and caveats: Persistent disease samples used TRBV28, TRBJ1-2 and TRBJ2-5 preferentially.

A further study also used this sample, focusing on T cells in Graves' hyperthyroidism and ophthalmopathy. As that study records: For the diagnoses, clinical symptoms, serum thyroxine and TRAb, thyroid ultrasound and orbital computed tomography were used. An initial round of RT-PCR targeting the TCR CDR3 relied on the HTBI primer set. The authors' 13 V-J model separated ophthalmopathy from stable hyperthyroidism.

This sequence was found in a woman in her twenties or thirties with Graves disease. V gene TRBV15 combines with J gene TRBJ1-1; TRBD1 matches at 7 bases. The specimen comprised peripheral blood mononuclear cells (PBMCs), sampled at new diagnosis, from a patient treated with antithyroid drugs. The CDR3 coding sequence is TGTGCCACCAGCAGAGATCCCAGGGGGGACACTGAAGCTTTCTTT. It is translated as CATSRDPRGDTEAFF.